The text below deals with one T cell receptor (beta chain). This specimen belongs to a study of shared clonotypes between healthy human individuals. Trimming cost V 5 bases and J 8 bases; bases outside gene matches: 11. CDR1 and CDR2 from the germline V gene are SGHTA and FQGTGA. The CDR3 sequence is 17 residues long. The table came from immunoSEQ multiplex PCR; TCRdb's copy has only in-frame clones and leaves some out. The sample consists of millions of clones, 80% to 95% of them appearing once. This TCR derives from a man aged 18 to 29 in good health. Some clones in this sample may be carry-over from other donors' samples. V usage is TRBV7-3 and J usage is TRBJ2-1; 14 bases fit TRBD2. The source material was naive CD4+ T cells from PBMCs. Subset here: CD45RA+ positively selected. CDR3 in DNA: TGTGCCAGCAGCCGGGGAGGGACTAGCGGGAGTAAGGATGAGCAGTTCTTC. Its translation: CASSRGGTSGSKDEQFF.